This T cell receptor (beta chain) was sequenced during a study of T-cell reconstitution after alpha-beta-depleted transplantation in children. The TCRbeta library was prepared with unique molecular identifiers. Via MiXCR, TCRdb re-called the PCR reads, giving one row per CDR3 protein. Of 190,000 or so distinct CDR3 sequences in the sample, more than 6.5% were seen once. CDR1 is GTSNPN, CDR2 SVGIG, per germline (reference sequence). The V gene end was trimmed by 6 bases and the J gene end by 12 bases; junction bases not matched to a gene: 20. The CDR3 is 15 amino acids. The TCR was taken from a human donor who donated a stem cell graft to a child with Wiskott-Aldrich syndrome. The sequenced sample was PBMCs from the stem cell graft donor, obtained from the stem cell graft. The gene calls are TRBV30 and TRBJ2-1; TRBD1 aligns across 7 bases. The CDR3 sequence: CACAPPPRITGVQFF. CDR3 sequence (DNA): TGTGCCTGTGCCCCCCCCCCGCGGATCACAGGGGTGCAGTTCTTC.